This is a list of T cell receptor beta chains from one sample in a study of persistence of HIV-infected CD4 T cells. Clones were read by immunoSEQ multiplex PCR, and TCRdb kept only the in-frame ones, dropping some. The sample has 30,000 to 35,000 clones, roughly 82% seen once. No cognate antigen is known for these TCRs. This specimen was CD4+ T cells sorted from PBMCs after approximately 20-hour stimulation, taken from a patient who received antiretroviral therapy. The receptors shown here come from an adult woman with HIV who was CMV-seropositive. CDR3s include the opening cysteine and the closing phenylalanine or tryptophan. Each record gives: clone size, J gene, D gene, V gene, CDR3 length, CDR3 DNA, CDR3 protein. A D gene is named only where the DNA matches it firmly. Rows give clone size only sometimes, using once, few, many, or a class for an expanded clone.

abundance: .
j_gene: TRBJ1-1
d_gene: .
v_gene: TRBV7-9
len: 14
CDR3nt: TGTGCCAGCAGCTTAGAAGGGATGAACACTGAAGCTTTCTTT
CDR3aa: CASSLEGMNTEAFF

abundance: few
j_gene: TRBJ1-1
d_gene: .
v_gene: TRBV3-1/TRBV3-2
len: 13
CDR3nt: TGTGCCAGCAGCCAGGTTCCGGACAGAGAAGCTTTCTTT
CDR3aa: CASSQVPDREAFF

abundance: .
j_gene: TRBJ1-1
d_gene: .
v_gene: TRBV3-1/TRBV3-2
len: 14
CDR3nt: TGTGCCAGCAGCCAAGGGGGGGCGAGAACTGAAGCTTTCTTT
CDR3aa: CASSQGGARTEAFF

abundance: .
j_gene: TRBJ2-7
d_gene: TRBD1
v_gene: TRBV6-5
len: 13
CDR3nt: TGTGCCAGCAGGAGACAGGGTGCCCACGAGCAGTACTTC
CDR3aa: CASRRQGAHEQYF

abundance: .
j_gene: TRBJ2-7
d_gene: TRBD2
v_gene: TRBV5-6
len: 16
CDR3nt: TGTGCCAGCAGCTGGGCGGGAGTAGGGCGGGTTAACGAGCAGTACTTC
CDR3aa: CASSWAGVGRVNEQYF

abundance: .
j_gene: TRBJ1-3
d_gene: .
v_gene: TRBV15
len: 16
CDR3nt: TGTGCCACCAGCAGAGATCGGGAGAGCTCTGGAAACACCATATATTTT
CDR3aa: CATSRDRESSGNTIYF

abundance: .
j_gene: TRBJ2-7
d_gene: .
v_gene: TRBV10-3
len: 15
CDR3nt: TGTGCCACCGGCGGGCCCCTTCAGGGCCCTTACGAGCAGTACTTC
CDR3aa: CATGGPLQGPYEQYF

abundance: .
j_gene: TRBJ2-7
d_gene: .
v_gene: TRBV3-1/TRBV3-2
len: 14
CDR3nt: TGTGCCAGCAGCCAAGCGGGGCCCAGTGGAGAGCAGTACTTC
CDR3aa: CASSQAGPSGEQYF

abundance: few
j_gene: TRBJ2-2
d_gene: TRBD1
v_gene: TRBV7-2
len: 16
CDR3nt: TGTGCCAGCAGGAGGAGGACAGGGGGCAACACCGGGGAGCTGTTTTTT
CDR3aa: CASRRRTGGNTGELFF

abundance: .
j_gene: TRBJ1-1
d_gene: .
v_gene: TRBV7-9
len: 14
CDR3nt: TGTGCCAGCAGCTTACGAGCGGTGGGCACTGAAGCTTTCTTT
CDR3aa: CASSLRAVGTEAFF

abundance: .
j_gene: TRBJ2-5
d_gene: .
v_gene: TRBV9
len: 14
CDR3nt: TGTGCCAGCAGCGTAGAGTTGAGCGGGGAGACCCAGTACTTC
CDR3aa: CASSVELSGETQYF

abundance: .
j_gene: TRBJ1-1
d_gene: .
v_gene: TRBV6-1
len: 15
CDR3nt: TGTGCCAGCAGTAGACTGACAGCCTTGAACACTGAAGCTTTCTTT
CDR3aa: CASSRLTALNTEAFF

abundance: once
j_gene: TRBJ1-2
d_gene: TRBD1
v_gene: TRBV3-1/TRBV3-2
len: 16
CDR3nt: TGTGCCAGCAGCCAAGAAGACCGGACAGGGAGGTCTGGCTACACCTTC
CDR3aa: CASSQEDRTGRSGYTF

abundance: .
j_gene: TRBJ2-1
d_gene: TRBD1
v_gene: TRBV5-1
len: 14
CDR3nt: TGCGCCAGCAGCGTCGGACAGGGGGGCAATGAGCAGTTCTTC
CDR3aa: CASSVGQGGNEQFF

abundance: .
j_gene: TRBJ2-2
d_gene: TRBD2
v_gene: TRBV19
len: 17
CDR3nt: TGTGCCAGTAGTACCGGGACTAGCGGGAGGACTACCGGGGAGCTGTTTTTT
CDR3aa: CASSTGTSGRTTGELFF

abundance: .
j_gene: TRBJ1-2
d_gene: .
v_gene: TRBV4-2
len: 13
CDR3nt: TGTGCCAGCAGCCAAGGGGGCAACTATGGCTACACCTTC
CDR3aa: CASSQGGNYGYTF

abundance: .
j_gene: TRBJ2-2
d_gene: .
v_gene: TRBV28
len: 16
CDR3nt: TGTGCCAGCAGTTTATGGACAGACTCCGACACCGGGGAGCTGTTTTTT
CDR3aa: CASSLWTDSDTGELFF

abundance: .
j_gene: TRBJ1-1
d_gene: .
v_gene: TRBV5-8
len: 11
CDR3nt: TGTGCCAGCAGCCCAGTTTCGGAAGCTTTCTTT
CDR3aa: CASSPVSEAFF

abundance: .
j_gene: TRBJ1-1
d_gene: .
v_gene: TRBV2
len: 14
CDR3nt: TGTGCCAGCAGTGACTTCCTAGGGGGCACTGAAGCTTTCTTT
CDR3aa: CASSDFLGGTEAFF

abundance: .
j_gene: TRBJ2-2
d_gene: .
v_gene: TRBV5-6
len: 13
CDR3nt: TGTGCCAGCAGCTTAGTGCCCGACGGGGAGCTGTTTTTT
CDR3aa: CASSLVPDGELFF

abundance: .
j_gene: TRBJ1-2
d_gene: .
v_gene: TRBV6-5
len: 15
CDR3nt: TGTGCCAGCATTCCCCCGGGTAGGGAAGACTATGGCTACACCTTC
CDR3aa: CASIPPGREDYGYTF

abundance: .
j_gene: TRBJ2-5
d_gene: TRBD1
v_gene: TRBV18
len: 15
CDR3nt: TGTGCCAGCTCACCCCCGACAGGGTACCAAGAGACCCAGTACTTC
CDR3aa: CASSPPTGYQETQYF

abundance: .
j_gene: TRBJ2-7
d_gene: .
v_gene: TRBV7-9
len: 14
CDR3nt: TGTGCCAGCAGCGTAGGCGGGGGCAAATACGAGCAGTACTTC
CDR3aa: CASSVGGGKYEQYF

abundance: .
j_gene: TRBJ1-2
d_gene: .
v_gene: TRBV6-5
len: 13
CDR3nt: TGTGCCAGCAGTTACGGAACAGGGCACGGCTACACCTTC
CDR3aa: CASSYGTGHGYTF

abundance: .
j_gene: TRBJ1-2
d_gene: .
v_gene: TRBV2
len: 16
CDR3nt: TGTGCCAGCAGTGAGAGGGCAGGTCGTCTGGGCTATGGCTACACCTTC
CDR3aa: CASSERAGRLGYGYTF

abundance: .
j_gene: TRBJ1-2
d_gene: TRBD1
v_gene: TRBV7-2
len: 15
CDR3nt: TGTGCCAGCAGCAAGGGGACAGGGGGGAACTATGGCTACACCTTC
CDR3aa: CASSKGTGGNYGYTF

abundance: .
j_gene: TRBJ2-7
d_gene: .
v_gene: TRBV5-1
len: 13
CDR3nt: TGCGCCAGCAGCCCCGATGGGGGCCACGAGCAGTACTTC
CDR3aa: CASSPDGGHEQYF

abundance: .
j_gene: TRBJ2-1
d_gene: .
v_gene: TRBV7-3
len: 14
CDR3nt: TGTGCCAGCAGCTCTCCAAATTCCTACAATGAGCAGTTCTTC
CDR3aa: CASSSPNSYNEQFF

abundance: .
j_gene: TRBJ2-7
d_gene: TRBD1
v_gene: TRBV6-5
len: 14
CDR3nt: TGTGCCTCCAGTCTGACAGGGGGGTCGGGGGAGCAGTACTTC
CDR3aa: CASSLTGGSGEQYF

abundance: .
j_gene: TRBJ2-1
d_gene: TRBD2
v_gene: TRBV7-9
len: 15
CDR3nt: TGTGCCAGCAGCGCCGGGACTAGTGATTACAATGAGCAGTTCTTC
CDR3aa: CASSAGTSDYNEQFF

abundance: .
j_gene: TRBJ2-3
d_gene: TRBD2
v_gene: TRBV6-9
len: 16
CDR3nt: TGTGCCAGCACGGGGGCCGGACTAGCGGGCACAGATACGCAGTATTTT
CDR3aa: CASTGAGLAGTDTQYF

abundance: few
j_gene: TRBJ2-5
d_gene: .
v_gene: TRBV3-1/TRBV3-2
len: 14
CDR3nt: TGTGCCAGCAGCCAACCACTAGCCGGGGCGACCCAGTACTTC
CDR3aa: CASSQPLAGATQYF

abundance: .
j_gene: TRBJ2-1
d_gene: TRBD2
v_gene: TRBV28
len: 16
CDR3nt: TGTGCCAGCAGTTCCTTCCTTCTAGCGGGGATCAATGAGCAGTTCTTC
CDR3aa: CASSSFLLAGINEQFF

abundance: few
j_gene: TRBJ1-2
d_gene: TRBD1
v_gene: TRBV12-3/TRBV12-4
len: 11
CDR3nt: TGTGCCAGCAGTTTGACGACAGGGAAGAAGTTC
CDR3aa: CASSLTTGKKF

abundance: .
j_gene: TRBJ1-3
d_gene: TRBD1
v_gene: TRBV7-2
len: 16
CDR3nt: TGTGCCAGCAGCCGCGGGGACAGGTACTCTGGAAACACCATATATTTT
CDR3aa: CASSRGDRYSGNTIYF

abundance: .
j_gene: TRBJ2-5
d_gene: TRBD2
v_gene: TRBV6-2/TRBV6-3
len: 16
CDR3nt: TGTGCCAGCAGTACTGGGACTAGCGGGAGTAGAGAGACCCAGTACTTC
CDR3aa: CASSTGTSGSRETQYF

abundance: .
j_gene: TRBJ2-2
d_gene: .
v_gene: TRBV18
len: 12
CDR3nt: TGTGCCAGCTCAAAGGGGGCCGGGGAGCTGTTTTTT
CDR3aa: CASSKGAGELFF

abundance: .
j_gene: TRBJ2-2
d_gene: TRBD2
v_gene: TRBV5-4
len: 17
CDR3nt: TGTGCCAGCGTGGGCGGCCTAGCGGGGGTAAGCACCGGGGAGCTGTTTTTT
CDR3aa: CASVGGLAGVSTGELFF

abundance: .
j_gene: TRBJ1-6
d_gene: .
v_gene: TRBV6-5
len: 15
CDR3nt: TGTGCCAGTTGGGAGGCGAGCTCCTATAATTCACCCCTCCACTTT
CDR3aa: CASWEASSYNSPLHF

abundance: .
j_gene: TRBJ1-6
d_gene: .
v_gene: TRBV28
len: 16
CDR3nt: TGTGCCAGCAGATACGGGGGGGGGACCTATAATTCACCCCTCCACTTT
CDR3aa: CASRYGGGTYNSPLHF

abundance: .
j_gene: TRBJ2-5
d_gene: .
v_gene: TRBV23-1
len: 9
CDR3nt: TGCGCCTGCCAAGAGACCCAGTACTTC
CDR3aa: CACQETQYF

abundance: .
j_gene: TRBJ2-5
d_gene: .
v_gene: TRBV2
len: 13
CDR3nt: TGTGCCAGCAGGGAAGCTGCTCGAGAGACCCAGTACTTC
CDR3aa: CASREAARETQYF

abundance: .
j_gene: TRBJ2-7
d_gene: .
v_gene: TRBV5-6
len: 15
CDR3nt: TGTGCCAGCAGCCAATTCGGGGTCTCCCCTTTCGAGCAGTACTTC
CDR3aa: CASSQFGVSPFEQYF

abundance: .
j_gene: TRBJ1-2
d_gene: .
v_gene: TRBV27
len: 12
CDR3nt: TGTGCCACTCGAGGGGCCAGATATGGCTACACCTTC
CDR3aa: CATRGARYGYTF

abundance: .
j_gene: TRBJ2-3
d_gene: .
v_gene: TRBV5-5
len: 15
CDR3nt: TGTGCCAGCAGTTCGGACAGCCTTACCACAGATACGCAGTATTTT
CDR3aa: CASSSDSLTTDTQYF

abundance: few
j_gene: TRBJ1-1
d_gene: TRBD1
v_gene: TRBV9
len: 15
CDR3nt: TGTGCCAGCAGCGCGGCGGGACAGGGGAACACTGAAGCTTTCTTT
CDR3aa: CASSAAGQGNTEAFF

abundance: .
j_gene: TRBJ1-5
d_gene: .
v_gene: TRBV5-8
len: 15
CDR3nt: TGTGCCAGCGGCAAGCCTATGCTAAGCAATCAGCCCCAGCATTTT
CDR3aa: CASGKPMLSNQPQHF

abundance: .
j_gene: TRBJ1-6
d_gene: TRBD1
v_gene: TRBV5-6
len: 15
CDR3nt: TGTGCCAGCAGCTTGTCGGGACAGGGGACTTCACCCCTCCACTTT
CDR3aa: CASSLSGQGTSPLHF

abundance: once
j_gene: TRBJ2-3
d_gene: .
v_gene: TRBV7-8
len: 15
CDR3nt: TGTGCCAGCAGCTCCGGGGGAGGATGGACAGATACGCAGTATTTT
CDR3aa: CASSSGGGWTDTQYF

abundance: .
j_gene: TRBJ2-6
d_gene: .
v_gene: TRBV5-1
len: 14
CDR3nt: TGCGCCAGCAGCTTGGAAGGCGGGGCCAACGTCCTGACTTTC
CDR3aa: CASSLEGGANVLTF